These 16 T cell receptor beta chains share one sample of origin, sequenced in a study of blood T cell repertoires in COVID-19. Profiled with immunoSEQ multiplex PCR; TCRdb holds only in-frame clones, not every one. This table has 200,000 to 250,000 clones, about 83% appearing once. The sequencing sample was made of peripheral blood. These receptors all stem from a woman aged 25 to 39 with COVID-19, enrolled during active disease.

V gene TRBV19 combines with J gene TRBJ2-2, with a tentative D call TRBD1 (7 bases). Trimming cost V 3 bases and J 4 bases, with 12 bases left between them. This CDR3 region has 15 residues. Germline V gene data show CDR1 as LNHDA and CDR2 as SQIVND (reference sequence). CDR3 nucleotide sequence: TGTGCCAGTAGTATCGGGCAGGGGGGCACCGGGGAGCTGTTTTTT. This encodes CASSIGQGGTGELFF.

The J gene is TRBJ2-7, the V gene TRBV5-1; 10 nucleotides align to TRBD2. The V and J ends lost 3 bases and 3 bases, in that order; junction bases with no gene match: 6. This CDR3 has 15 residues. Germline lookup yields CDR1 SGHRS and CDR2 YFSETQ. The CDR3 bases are TGCGCCAGCAGCTCCTTAGCGGGGGGCGGCTACGAGCAGTACTTC. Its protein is CASSSLAGGGYEQYF.

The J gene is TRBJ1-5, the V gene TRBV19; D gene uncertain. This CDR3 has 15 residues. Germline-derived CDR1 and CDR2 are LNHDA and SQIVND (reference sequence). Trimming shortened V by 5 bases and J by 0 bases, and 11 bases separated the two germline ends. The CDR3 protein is CASSGLDYSNQPQHF. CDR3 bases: TGTGCCAGTAGTGGGTTAGACTATAGCAATCAGCCCCAGCATTTT.

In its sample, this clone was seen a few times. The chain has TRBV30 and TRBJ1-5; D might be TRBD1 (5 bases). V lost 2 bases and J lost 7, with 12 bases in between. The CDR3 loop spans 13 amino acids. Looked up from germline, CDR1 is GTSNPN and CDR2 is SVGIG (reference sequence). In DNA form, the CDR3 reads TGTGCCTGGAGTTGGGGGGTAGGACAGCCCCAGCATTTT. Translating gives CAWSWGVGQPQHF.

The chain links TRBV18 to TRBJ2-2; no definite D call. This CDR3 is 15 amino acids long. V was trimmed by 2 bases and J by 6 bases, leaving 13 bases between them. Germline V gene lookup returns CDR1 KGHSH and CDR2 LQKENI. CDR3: CASSPDPPGPGELFF. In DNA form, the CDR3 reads TGTGCCAGCTCACCAGATCCCCCGGGTCCCGGGGAGCTGTTTTTT.

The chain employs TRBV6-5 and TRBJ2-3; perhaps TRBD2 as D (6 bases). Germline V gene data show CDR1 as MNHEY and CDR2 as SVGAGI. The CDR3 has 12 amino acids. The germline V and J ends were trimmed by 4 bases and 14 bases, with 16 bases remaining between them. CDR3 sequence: CASSFRLGPLYF. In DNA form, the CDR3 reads TGTGCCAGCAGTTTCCGACTAGGCCCCTTGTATTTT.

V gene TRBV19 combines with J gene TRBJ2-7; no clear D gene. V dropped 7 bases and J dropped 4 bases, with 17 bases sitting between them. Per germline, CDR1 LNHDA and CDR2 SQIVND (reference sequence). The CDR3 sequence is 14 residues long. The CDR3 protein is CASTPRSRPYEQYF. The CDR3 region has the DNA TGTGCCAGTACCCCTCGGAGTCGTCCTTACGAGCAGTACTTC. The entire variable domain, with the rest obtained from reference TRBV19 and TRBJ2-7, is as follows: DGGITQSPKYLFRKEGQNVTLSCEQNLNHDAMYWYRQDPGQGLRLIYYSQIVNDFQKGDIAEGYSVSREKKESFPLTVTSAQKNPTAFYLCASTPRSRPYEQYFGPGTRLTVT.

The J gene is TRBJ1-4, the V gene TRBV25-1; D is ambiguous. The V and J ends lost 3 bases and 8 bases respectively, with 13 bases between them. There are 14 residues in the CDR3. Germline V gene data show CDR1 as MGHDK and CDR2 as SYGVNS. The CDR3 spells CASSEIGTGEKLFF. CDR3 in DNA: TGTGCCAGCAGTGAGATAGGAACGGGGGAAAAACTGTTTTTT.

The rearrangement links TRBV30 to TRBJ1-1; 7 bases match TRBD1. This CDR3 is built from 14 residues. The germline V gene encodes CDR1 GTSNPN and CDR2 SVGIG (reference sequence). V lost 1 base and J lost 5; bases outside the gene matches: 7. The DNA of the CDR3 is TGTGCCTGGAGTGACGGGACAGTGAGGACTGAAGCTTTCTTT. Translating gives CAWSDGTVRTEAFF.

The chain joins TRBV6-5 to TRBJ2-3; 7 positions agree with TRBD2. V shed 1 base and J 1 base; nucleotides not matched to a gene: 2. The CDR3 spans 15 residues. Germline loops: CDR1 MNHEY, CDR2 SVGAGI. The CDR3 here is CASSYLAGGTDTQYF. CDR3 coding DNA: TGTGCCAGCAGTTACTTGGCGGGGGGCACAGATACGCAGTATTTT.

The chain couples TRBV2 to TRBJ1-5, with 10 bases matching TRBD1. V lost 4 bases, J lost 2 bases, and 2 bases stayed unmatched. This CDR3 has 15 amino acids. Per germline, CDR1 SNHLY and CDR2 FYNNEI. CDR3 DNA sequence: TGTGCCAGCAGTGGTGGGACAGGGGGCAATCAGCCCCAGCATTTT. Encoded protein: CASSGGTGGNQPQHF.

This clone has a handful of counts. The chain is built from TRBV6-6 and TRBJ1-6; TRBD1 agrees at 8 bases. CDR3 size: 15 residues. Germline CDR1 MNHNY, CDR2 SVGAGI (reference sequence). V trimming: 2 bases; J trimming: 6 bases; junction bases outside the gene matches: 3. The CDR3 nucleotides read TGTGCCAGCAGTTACGGCAGGGGGCTTAATTCACCCCTCCACTTT. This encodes CASSYGRGLNSPLHF.

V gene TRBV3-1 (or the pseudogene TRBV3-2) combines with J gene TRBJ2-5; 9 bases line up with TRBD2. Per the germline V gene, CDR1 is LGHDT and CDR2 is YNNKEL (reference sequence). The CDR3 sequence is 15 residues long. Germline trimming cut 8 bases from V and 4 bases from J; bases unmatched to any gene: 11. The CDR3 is CASSRGLAWGETQYF. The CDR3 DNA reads TGTGCCAGCTCCCGAGGACTAGCGTGGGGAGAGACCCAGTACTTC.

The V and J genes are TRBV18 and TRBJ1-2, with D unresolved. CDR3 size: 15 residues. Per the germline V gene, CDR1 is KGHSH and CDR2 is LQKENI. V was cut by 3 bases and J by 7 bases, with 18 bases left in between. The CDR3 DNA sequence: TGTGCCAGCTCACCGGGAGCCTCCTCCATGGGTGGCTACACCTTC. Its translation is CASSPGASSMGGYTF.

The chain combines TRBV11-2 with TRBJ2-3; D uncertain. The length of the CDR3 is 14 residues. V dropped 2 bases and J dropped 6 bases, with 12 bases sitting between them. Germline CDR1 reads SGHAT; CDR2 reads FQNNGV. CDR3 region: CASSLFLLSDTQYF. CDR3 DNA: TGTGCCAGCAGCTTATTCCTCCTGTCCGATACGCAGTATTTT.

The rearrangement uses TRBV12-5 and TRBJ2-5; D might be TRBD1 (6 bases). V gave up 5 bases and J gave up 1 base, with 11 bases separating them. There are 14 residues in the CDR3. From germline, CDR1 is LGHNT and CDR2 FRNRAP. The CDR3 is CASGRGQTQETQYF. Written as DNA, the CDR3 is TGTGCTAGTGGTAGGGGACAAACCCAAGAGACCCAGTACTTC.